This T cell receptor (beta chain) comes out of a study of CD8+ T cells in alopecia areata. Treatment indicated: oral pan-JAK inhibitor, 5-10 mg twice daily. Comments on this clone: Its target is unknown.

Study-level points and caveats: With tofacitinib ongoing, many expanded lesional clones persisted in both scalp and blood. Administration of tofacitinib significantly diminished scalp clonality and expanded CD8+ clones within the top 100. Possibly as an HLA-related effect, TCR sharing across patients appeared less clear than in mice.

RNA extraction was followed by reverse transcription into cDNA, which acted as the sequencing template. Some clones are missing from TCRdb's copy, which holds only in-frame ones; the method was immunoSEQ multiplex PCR. The table includes around 150,000 clones, less than 80% detected once. Per the germline V gene, CDR1 is SQVTM and CDR2 is ANQGSEA. V dropped 6 bases and J dropped 3; count of bases not matched to a gene: 2. CDR3 length: 13 residues. The chain combines TRBV29-1 with TRBJ1-3; 10 positions match TRBD1. The starting material was CD4+ T cells sorted from blood, obtained at week 24, from a patient treated with tofacitinib. The TCR was taken from a human donor with alopecia areata. The CDR3 bases are TGCAGCGTCGGACAGGGGGTTGGAAACACCATATATTTT. Amino acid sequence: CSVGQGVGNTIYF.